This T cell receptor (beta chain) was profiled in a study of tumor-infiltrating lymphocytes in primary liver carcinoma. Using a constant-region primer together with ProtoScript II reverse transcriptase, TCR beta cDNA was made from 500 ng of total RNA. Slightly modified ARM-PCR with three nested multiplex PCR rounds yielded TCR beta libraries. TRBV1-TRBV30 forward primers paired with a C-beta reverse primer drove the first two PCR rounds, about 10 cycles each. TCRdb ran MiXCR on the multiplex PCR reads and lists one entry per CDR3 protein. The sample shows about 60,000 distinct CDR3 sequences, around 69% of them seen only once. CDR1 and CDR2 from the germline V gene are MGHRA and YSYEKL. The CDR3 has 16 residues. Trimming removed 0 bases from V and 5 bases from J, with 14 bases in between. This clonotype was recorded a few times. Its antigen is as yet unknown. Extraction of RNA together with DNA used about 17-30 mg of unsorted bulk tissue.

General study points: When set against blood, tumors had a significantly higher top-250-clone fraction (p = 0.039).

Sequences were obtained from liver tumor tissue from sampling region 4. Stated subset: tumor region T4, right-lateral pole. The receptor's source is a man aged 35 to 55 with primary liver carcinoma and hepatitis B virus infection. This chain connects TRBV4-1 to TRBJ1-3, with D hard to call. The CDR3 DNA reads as TGCGCCAGCAGCCAAGATCACGGTGTCTGGAGAAACACCATATATTTT. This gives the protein CASSQDHGVWRNTIYF.